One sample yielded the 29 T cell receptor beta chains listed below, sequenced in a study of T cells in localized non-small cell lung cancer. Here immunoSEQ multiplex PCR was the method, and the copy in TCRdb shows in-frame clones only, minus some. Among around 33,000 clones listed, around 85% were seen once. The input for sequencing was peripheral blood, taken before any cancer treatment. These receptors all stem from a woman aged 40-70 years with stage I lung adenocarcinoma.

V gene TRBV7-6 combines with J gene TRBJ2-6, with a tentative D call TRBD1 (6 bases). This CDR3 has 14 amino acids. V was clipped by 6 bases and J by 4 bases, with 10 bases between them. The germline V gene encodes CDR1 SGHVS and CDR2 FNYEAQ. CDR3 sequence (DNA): TGTGCCAGCAGTCAGGGGTGGGGGGCCAACGTCCTGACTTTC. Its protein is CASSQGWGANVLTF.

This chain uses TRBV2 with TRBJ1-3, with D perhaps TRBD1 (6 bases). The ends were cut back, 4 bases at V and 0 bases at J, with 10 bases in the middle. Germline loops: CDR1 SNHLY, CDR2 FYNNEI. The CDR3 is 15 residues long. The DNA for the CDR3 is TGTGCCAGCAGTGGGGGGGGCAGCTCTGGAAACACCATATATTTT. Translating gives CASSGGGSSGNTIYF.

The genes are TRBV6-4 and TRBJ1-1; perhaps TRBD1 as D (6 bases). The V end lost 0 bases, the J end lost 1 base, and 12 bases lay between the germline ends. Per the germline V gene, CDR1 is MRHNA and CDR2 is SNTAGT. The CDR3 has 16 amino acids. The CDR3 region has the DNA TGTGCCAGCAGTGACTCCCCCACAGGGTCGAACACTGAAGCTTTCTTT. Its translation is CASSDSPTGSNTEAFF.

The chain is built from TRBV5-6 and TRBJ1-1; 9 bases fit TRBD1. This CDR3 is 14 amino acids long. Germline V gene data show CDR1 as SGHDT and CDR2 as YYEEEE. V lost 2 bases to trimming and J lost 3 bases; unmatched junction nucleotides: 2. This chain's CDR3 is CASSFGTGYTEAFF. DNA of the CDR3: TGTGCCAGCAGCTTCGGGACAGGGTACACTGAAGCTTTCTTT.

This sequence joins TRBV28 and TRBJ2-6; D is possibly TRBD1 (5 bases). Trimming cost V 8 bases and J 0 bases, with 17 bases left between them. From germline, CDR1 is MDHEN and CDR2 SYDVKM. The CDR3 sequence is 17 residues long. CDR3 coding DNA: TGTGCCAGCCTTGGGGCAGGGCACTTCTCTGGGGCCAACGTCCTGACTTTC. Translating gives CASLGAGHFSGANVLTF.

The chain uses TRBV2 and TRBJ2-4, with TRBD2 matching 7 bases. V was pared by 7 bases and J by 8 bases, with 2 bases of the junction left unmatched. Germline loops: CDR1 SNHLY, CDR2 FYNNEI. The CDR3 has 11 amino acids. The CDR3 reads CASTGRDIQYF. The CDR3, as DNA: TGTGCCAGCACGGGGAGGGACATTCAGTACTTC.

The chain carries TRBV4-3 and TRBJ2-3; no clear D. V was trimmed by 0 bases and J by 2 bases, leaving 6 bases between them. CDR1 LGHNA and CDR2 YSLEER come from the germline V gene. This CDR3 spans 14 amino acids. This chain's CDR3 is CASSQDVNTDTQYF. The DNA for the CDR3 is TGCGCCAGCAGCCAAGATGTTAACACAGATACGCAGTATTTT.

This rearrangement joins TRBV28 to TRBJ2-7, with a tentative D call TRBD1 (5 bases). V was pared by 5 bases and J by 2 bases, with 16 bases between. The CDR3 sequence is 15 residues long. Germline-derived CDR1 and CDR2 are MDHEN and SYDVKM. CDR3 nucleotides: TGTGCCAGCAGTCCCTCCCGACAGTATACCTACGAGCAGTACTTC. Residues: CASSPSRQYTYEQYF. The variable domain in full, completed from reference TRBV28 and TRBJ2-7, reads DVKVTQSSRYLVKRTGEKVFLECVQDMDHENMFWYRQDPGLGLRLIYFSYDVKMKEKGDIPEGYSVSREKKERFSLILESASTNQTSMYLCASSPSRQYTYEQYFGPGTRLTVT.

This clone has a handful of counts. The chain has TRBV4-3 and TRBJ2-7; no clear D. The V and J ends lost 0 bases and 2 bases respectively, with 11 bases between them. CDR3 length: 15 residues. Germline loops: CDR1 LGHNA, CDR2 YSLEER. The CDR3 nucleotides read TGCGCCAGCAGCCAAGATCAAACGCAGCCCTACGAGCAGTACTTC. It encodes CASSQDQTQPYEQYF.

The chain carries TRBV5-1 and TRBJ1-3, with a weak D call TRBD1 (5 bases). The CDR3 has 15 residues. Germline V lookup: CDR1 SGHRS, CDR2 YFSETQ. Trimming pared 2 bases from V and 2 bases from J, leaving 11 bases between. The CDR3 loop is CASSLNPGAGNTIYF. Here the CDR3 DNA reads TGCGCCAGCAGCTTAAATCCGGGGGCTGGAAACACCATATATTTT.

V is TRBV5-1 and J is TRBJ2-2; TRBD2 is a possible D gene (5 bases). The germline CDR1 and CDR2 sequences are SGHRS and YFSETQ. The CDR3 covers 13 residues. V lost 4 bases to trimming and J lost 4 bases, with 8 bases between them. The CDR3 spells CASSVGVTGELFF. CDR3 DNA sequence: TGCGCCAGCAGCGTCGGGGTCACCGGGGAGCTGTTTTTT.

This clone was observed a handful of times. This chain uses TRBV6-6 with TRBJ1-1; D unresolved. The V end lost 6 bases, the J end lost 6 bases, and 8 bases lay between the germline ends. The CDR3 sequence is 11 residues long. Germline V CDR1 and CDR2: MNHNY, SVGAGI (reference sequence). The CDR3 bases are TGTGCCAGCAGCCCGGGATCTGAAGCTTTCTTT. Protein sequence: CASSPGSEAFF.

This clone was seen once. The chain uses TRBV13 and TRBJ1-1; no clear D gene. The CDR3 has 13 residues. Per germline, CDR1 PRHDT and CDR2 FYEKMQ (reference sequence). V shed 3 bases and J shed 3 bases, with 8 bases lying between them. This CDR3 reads CASSFDWDTEAFF. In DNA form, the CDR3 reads TGTGCCAGCAGCTTTGACTGGGACACTGAAGCTTTCTTT.

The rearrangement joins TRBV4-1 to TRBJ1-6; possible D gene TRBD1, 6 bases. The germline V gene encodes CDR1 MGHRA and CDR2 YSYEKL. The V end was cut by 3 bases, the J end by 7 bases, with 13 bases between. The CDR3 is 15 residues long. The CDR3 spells CASSHPRGANSPLHF. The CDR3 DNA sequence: TGCGCCAGCAGCCACCCACGGGGGGCGAATTCACCCCTCCACTTT.

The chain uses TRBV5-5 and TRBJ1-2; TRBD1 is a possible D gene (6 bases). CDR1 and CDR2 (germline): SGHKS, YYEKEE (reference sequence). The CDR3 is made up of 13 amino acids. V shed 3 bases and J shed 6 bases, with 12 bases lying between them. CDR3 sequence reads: CASSSQNRDGYTF. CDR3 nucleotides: TGTGCCAGCAGCTCCCAAAACAGGGATGGCTACACCTTC.

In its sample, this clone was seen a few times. As DNA, the CDR3 is TGTGCCAGCCGTCGGGGGGGAGATACAAGTGAGCAGTTCTTC. Protein: CASRRGGDTSEQFF. The V call is TRBV6-4, the J call TRBJ2-1; 8 bases map to TRBD2. V lost 8 bases, J lost 9 bases, and 12 bases stayed unmatched. The V gene's germline CDR1 is MRHNA and CDR2 SNTAGT. CDR3 size: 14 residues.

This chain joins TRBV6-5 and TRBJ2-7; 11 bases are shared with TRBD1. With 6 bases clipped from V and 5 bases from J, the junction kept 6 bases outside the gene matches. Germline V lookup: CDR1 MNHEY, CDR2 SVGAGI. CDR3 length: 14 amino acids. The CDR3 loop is CASRMGQGVHEQYF. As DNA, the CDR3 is TGTGCCAGCAGGATGGGACAGGGGGTCCACGAGCAGTACTTC.

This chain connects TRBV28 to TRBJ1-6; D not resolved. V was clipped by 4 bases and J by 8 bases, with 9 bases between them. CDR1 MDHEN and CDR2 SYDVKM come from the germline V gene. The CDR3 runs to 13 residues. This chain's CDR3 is CASSSTIDSPLHF. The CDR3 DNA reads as TGTGCCAGCAGTTCCACTATCGATTCACCCCTCCACTTT.

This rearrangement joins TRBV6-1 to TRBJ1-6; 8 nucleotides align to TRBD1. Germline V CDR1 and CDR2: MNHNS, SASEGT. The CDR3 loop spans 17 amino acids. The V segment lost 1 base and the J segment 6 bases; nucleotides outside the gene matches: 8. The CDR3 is CASSEVFGQGSNSPLHF. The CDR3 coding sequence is TGTGCCAGCAGTGAAGTGTTCGGACAGGGAAGTAATTCACCCCTCCACTTT.

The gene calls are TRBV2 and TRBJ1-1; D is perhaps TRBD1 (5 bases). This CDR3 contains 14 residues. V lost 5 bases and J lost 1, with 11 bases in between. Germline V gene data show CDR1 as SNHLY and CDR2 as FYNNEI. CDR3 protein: CASSWGSGNTEAFF. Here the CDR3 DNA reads TGTGCCAGCAGTTGGGGCTCGGGGAACACTGAAGCTTTCTTT.

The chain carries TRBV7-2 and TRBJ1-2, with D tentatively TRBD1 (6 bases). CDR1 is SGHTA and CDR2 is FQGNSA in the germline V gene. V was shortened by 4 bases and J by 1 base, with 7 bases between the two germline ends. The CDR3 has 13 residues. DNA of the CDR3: TGTGCCAGCAGCTCGGACAGTAACTATGGCTACACCTTC. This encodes CASSSDSNYGYTF.

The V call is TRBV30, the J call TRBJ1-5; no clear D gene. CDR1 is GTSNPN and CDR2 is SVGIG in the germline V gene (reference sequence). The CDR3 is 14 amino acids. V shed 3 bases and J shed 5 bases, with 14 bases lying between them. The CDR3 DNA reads TGTGCCTGGAGCCCGGACCCACAATATCAGCCCCAGCATTTT. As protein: CAWSPDPQYQPQHF.

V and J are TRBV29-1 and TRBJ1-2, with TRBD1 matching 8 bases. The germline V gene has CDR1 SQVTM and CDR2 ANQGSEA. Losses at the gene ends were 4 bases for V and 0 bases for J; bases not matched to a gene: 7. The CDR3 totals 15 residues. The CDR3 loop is CSVGGDRGANYGYTF. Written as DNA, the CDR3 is TGCAGCGTTGGGGGCGACAGGGGAGCTAACTATGGCTACACCTTC.

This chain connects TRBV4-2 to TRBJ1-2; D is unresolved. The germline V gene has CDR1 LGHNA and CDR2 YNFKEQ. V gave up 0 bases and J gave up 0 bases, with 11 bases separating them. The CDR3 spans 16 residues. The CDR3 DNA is TGTGCCAGCAGCCAAGAACTCGGCAACGCTAACTATGGCTACACCTTC. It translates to CASSQELGNANYGYTF.

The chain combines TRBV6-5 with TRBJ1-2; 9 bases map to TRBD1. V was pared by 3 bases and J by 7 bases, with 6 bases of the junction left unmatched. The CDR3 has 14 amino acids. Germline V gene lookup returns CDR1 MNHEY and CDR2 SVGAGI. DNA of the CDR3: TGTGCCAGCAGTTATACACAGGGGGCGCGTGGCTACACCTTC. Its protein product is CASSYTQGARGYTF.

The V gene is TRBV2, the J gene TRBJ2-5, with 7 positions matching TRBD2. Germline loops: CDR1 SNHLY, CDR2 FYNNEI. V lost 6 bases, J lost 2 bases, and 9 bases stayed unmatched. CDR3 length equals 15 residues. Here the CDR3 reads CASSVLGTKQETQYF. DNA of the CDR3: TGTGCCAGCAGCGTTCTAGGGACTAAACAAGAGACCCAGTACTTC.

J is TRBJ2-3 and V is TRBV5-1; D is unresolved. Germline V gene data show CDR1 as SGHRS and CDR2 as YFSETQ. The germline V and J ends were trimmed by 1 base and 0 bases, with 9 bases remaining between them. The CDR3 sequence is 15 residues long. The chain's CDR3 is CASSLQKASTDTQYF. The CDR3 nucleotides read TGCGCCAGCAGCTTGCAAAAAGCTAGCACAGATACGCAGTATTTT.

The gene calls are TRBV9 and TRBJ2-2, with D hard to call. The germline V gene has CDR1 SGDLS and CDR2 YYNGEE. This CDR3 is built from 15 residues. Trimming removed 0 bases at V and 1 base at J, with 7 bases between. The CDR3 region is CASSVEGKNTGELFF. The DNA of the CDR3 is TGTGCCAGCAGCGTAGAGGGAAAGAACACCGGGGAGCTGTTTTTT.

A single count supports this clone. The CDR3 DNA sequence: TGTGCCAGCAGCTTCTGGAGGGGGGAAGCTTTCTTT. This translates into CASSFWRGEAFF. The chain joins TRBV7-9 to TRBJ1-1; TRBD1 is a possible D gene (6 bases). V was trimmed by 3 bases and J by 8 bases, leaving 10 bases between them. The CDR3 sequence is 12 residues long. Germline V gives CDR1 SEHNR, CDR2 FQNEAQ (reference sequence).